The subject of this entry is one TCR beta chain. Germline-derived CDR1 and CDR2 are SGHVS and FQNEAQ. This CDR3 has 13 residues. V lost 5 bases and J lost 5; bases outside the gene matches: 3. The sample belongs to a study of blood T cell repertoires in COVID-19. Across the study: COVID-19 samples, acute and convalescent, were from the United States, Italy and Spain. Sample material is recorded as cDNA or gDNA derived from T cells, B-cell-depleted T cells, or PBMCs.

Clinical history reported by participants formed the basis on which cohorts were assigned. Methods used by the authors: How many nucleated cells were present was estimated from reference gene primer amplification. Only in-frame clones appear in the TCRdb table, and some are missing; sequencing was by immunoSEQ multiplex PCR. D and trimming were read from the DNA, whereas the V and J calls and clone size are those reported in that table. This sample has approximately 480,000 clones; roughly nine tenths occur once, and the top ten carry under 0.85%. Sequenced sample: PBMCs or T cells enriched from blood (not recorded which). The sequence was obtained from a woman younger than 30 who had recovered from COVID-19. The V call is TRBV7-8, the J call TRBJ1-5, with 7 positions matching TRBD1. For the CDR3, the DNA is TGTGCCAGCAGCAATGACAGGGATCAGCCCCAGCATTTT. It encodes CASSNDRDQPQHF.